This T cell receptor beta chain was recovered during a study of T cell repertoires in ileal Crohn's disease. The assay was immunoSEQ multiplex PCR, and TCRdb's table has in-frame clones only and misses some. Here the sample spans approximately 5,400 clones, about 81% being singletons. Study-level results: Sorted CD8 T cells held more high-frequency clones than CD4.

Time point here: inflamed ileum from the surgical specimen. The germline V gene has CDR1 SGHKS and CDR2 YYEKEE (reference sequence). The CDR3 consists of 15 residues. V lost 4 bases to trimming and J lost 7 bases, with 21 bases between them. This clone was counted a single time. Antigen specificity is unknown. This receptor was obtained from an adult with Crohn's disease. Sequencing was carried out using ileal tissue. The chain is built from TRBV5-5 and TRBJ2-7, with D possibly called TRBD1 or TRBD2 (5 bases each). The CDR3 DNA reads TGTGCCAGCAGCAAATTGGGGGAAACCGGTGGGGAGCAGTACTTC. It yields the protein CASSKLGETGGEQYF. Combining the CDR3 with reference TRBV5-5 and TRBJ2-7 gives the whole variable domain DAGVTQSPTHLIKTRGQQVTLRCSPISGHKSVSWYQQVLGQGPQFIFQYYEKEERGRGNFPDRFSARQFPNYSSELNVNALLLGDSALYLCASSKLGETGGEQYFGPGTRLTVT.